This TCR beta chain was profiled in a study of blood T cell repertoires in COVID-19. Sequencing used immunoSEQ multiplex PCR; TCRdb keeps in-frame clones, though not all of them. The sample records around 290,000 clones, roughly nine tenths being singletons. This clone was seen a handful of times. The CDR3 has 18 residues. V shed 4 bases and J shed 0 bases, with 21 bases lying between them. Germline values: CDR1 LNHDA, CDR2 SQIVND (reference sequence). The source material was peripheral blood. This chain links TRBV19 with TRBJ1-1; possibly TRBD1 for D (5 bases). The clonotype comes from a woman in her twenties or thirties with COVID-19, enrolled during active disease. Here the CDR3 DNA reads TGTGCCAGTAGTAGTGAAGGCAGGGCCCTGCCTATGAACACTGAAGCTTTCTTT. This encodes CASSSEGRALPMNTEAFF.